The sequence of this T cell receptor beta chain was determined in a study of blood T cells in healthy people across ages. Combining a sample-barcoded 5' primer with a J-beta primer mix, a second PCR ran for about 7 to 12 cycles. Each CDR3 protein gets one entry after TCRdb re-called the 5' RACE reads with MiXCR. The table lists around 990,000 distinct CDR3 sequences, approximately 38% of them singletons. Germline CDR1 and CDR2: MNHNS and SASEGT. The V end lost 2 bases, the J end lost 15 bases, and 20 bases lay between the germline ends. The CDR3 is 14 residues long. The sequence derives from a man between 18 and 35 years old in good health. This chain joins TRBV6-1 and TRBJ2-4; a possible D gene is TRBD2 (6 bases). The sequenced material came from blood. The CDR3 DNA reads TGTGCCAGCAGTGAACCGCAGGGAGGAATTTTCTGGTACTTC. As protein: CASSEPQGGIFWYF.